The clone carrying this TCR beta chain was seen at least ten times. These data are taken from a study of blood T cell repertoires in COVID-19. Study-wide context: PBMCs, B-cell-depleted T cells, or T cells provided the cDNA or gDNA that made up the material.

Per the germline V gene, CDR1 is MNHEY and CDR2 is SMNVEV (reference sequence). Trimming pared 5 bases from V and 4 bases from J, leaving 9 bases between. The CDR3 loop spans 13 amino acids. The authors' processing: Amplification with reference gene primers provided the estimates of nucleated cell counts. The table came from immunoSEQ multiplex PCR; TCRdb's copy has only in-frame clones and leaves some out. D and trimming come from the DNA, and the V and J calls and clone size come from that table. The sample records 250,000 to 350,000 clones, around 87% being singletons. The gene calls are TRBV27 and TRBJ2-1, with D perhaps TRBD2 (6 bases). The sequencing sample was made of peripheral blood. The TCR originated in a woman in her forties or fifties who had recovered from COVID-19. Here the CDR3 reads CASSLGLYNEQFF. CDR3 sequence (DNA): TGTGCCAGCAGTCTGGGACTTTACAATGAGCAGTTCTTC.